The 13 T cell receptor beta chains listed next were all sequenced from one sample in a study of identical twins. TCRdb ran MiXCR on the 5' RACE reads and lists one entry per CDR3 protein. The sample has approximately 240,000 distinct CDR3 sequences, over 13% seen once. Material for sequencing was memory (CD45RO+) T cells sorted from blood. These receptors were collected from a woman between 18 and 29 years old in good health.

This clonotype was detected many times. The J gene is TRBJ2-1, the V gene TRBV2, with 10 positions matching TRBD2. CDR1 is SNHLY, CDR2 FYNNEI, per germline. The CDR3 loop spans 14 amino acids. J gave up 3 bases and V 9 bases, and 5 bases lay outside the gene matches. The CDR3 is CARSGTSVYNEQFF. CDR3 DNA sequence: TGTGCCAGATCCGGGACTAGCGTCTACAATGAGCAGTTCTTC.

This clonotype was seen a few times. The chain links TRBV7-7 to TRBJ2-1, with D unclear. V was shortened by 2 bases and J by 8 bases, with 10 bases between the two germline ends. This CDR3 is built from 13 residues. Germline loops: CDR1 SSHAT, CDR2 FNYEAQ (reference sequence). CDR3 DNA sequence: TGTGCCAGCAGCTTAATAGGCGTATATGAGCAGTTCTTC. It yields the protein CASSLIGVYEQFF.

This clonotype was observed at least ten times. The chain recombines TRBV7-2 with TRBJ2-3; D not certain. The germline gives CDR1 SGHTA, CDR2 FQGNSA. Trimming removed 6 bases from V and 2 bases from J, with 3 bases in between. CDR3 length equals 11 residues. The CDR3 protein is CASSTTDTQYF. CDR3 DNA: TGTGCCAGCAGTACCACAGATACGCAGTATTTT.

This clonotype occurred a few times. The CDR3 region is CASSLKEGAPNEQYF. CDR3 DNA: TGCGCCAGCAGCTTGAAGGAGGGGGCCCCCAACGAGCAGTACTTC. The rearrangement uses TRBV5-1 and TRBJ2-7, with a possible D match to TRBD1 (7 bases). The V gene lost 1 base and the J gene lost 5 bases, with 16 bases spanning the gap. CDR3 size: 15 residues. Per germline, CDR1 SGHRS and CDR2 YFSETQ.

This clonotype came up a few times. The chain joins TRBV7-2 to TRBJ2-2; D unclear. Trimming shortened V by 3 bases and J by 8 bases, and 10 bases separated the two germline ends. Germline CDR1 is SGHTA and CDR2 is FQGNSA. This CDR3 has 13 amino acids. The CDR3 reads CASSFSLLGELFF. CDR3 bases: TGTGCCAGCAGCTTTTCCCTTCTAGGGGAGCTGTTTTTT.

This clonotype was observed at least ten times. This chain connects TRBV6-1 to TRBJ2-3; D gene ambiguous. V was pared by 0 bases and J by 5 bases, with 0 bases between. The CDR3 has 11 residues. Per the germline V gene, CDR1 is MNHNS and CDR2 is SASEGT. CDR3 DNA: TGTGCCAGCAGTGAAGCAGATACGCAGTATTTT. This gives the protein CASSEADTQYF.

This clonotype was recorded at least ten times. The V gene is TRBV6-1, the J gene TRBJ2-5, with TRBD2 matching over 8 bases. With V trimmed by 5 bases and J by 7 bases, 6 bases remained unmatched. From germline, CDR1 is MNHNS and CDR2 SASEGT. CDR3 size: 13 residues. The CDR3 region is CASSLGREGTQYF. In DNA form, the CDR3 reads TGTGCCAGCAGTCTCGGACGGGAGGGGACCCAGTACTTC.

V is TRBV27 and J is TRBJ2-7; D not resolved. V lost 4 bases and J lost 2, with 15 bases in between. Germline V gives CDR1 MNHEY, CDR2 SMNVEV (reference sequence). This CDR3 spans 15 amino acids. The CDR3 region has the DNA TGTGCCAGCAGTTCTATGGCGGACGGCACCTACGAGCAGTACTTC. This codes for CASSSMADGTYEQYF.

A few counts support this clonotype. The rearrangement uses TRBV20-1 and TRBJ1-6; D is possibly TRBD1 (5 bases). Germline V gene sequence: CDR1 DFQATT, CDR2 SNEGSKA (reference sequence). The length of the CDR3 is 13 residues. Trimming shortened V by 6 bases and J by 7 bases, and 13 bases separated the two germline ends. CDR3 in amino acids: CSARSGPNSPLHF. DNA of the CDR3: TGCAGTGCGCGATCAGGGCCCAATTCACCCCTCCACTTT.

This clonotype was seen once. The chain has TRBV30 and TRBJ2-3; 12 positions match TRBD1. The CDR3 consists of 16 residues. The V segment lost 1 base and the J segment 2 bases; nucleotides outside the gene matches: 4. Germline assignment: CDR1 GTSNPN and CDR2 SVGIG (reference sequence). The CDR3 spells CAWSAWDRGHTDTQYF. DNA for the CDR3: TGTGCCTGGAGTGCATGGGACAGGGGGCACACAGATACGCAGTATTTT. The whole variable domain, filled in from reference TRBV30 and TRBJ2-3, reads SQTIHQWPATLVQPVGSPLSLECTVEGTSNPNLYWYRQAAGRGLQLLFYSVGIGQISSEVPQNLSASRPQDRQFILSSKKLLLSDSGFYLCAWSAWDRGHTDTQYFGPGTRLTVL.

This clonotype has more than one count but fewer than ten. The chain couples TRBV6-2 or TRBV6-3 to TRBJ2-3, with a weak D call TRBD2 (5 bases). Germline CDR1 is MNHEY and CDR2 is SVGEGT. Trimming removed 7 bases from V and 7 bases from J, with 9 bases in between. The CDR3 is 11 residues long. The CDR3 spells CASMRGNTQYF. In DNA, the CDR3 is TGTGCCAGCATGAGAGGGAATACGCAGTATTTT.

CDR3 sequence: CASSNPGLKYEQYF. CDR3 in DNA: TGTGCCAGCAGTAATCCGGGACTAAAATACGAGCAGTACTTC. J is TRBJ2-7 and V is TRBV6-2 or TRBV6-3, with 7 nucleotides matching TRBD2. The ends lost 5 bases at V and 4 bases at J; junction bases unmatched: 8. In germline, CDR1 is MNHEY, CDR2 SVGEGT. The CDR3 contains 14 residues.

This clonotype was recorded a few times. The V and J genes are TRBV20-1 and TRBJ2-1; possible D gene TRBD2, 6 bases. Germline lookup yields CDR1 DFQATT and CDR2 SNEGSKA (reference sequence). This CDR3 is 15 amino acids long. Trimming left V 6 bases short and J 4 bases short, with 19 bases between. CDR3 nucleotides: TGCAGTGCAATCCCCGGGACTCTTACATACAATGAGCAGTTCTTC. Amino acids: CSAIPGTLTYNEQFF.